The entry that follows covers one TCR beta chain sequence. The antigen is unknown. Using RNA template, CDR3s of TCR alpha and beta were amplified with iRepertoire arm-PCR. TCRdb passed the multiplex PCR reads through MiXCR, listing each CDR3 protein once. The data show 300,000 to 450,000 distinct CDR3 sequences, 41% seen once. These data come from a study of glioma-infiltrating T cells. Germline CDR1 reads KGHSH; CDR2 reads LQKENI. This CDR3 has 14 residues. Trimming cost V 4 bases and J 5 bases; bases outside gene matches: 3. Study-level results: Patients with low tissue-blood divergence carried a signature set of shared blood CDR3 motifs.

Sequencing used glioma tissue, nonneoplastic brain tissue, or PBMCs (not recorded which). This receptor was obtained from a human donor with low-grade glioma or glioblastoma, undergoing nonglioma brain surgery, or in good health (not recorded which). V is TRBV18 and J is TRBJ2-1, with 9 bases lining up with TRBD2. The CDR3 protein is CASSLSGRDNEQFF. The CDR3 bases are TGTGCCAGCTCACTTAGCGGGAGAGACAATGAGCAGTTCTTC.